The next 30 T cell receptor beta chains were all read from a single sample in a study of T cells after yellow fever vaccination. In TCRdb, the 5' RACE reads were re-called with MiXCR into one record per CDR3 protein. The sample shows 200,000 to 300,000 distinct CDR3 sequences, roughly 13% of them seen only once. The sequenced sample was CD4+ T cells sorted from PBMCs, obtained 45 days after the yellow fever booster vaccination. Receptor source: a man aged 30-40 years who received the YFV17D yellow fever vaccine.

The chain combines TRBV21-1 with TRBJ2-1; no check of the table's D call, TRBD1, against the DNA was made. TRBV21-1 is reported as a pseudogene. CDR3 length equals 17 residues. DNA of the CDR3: TGTGCCAGCAGCAAACCTCGTCGGGACAGGGGTGGGCATGAGCAGTTCTTC. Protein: CASSKPRRDRGGHEQFF.

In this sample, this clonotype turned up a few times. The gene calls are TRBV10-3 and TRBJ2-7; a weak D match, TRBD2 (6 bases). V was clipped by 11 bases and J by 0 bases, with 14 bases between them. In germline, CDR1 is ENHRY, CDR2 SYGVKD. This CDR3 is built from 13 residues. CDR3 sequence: CALRRGHSYEQYF. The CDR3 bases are TGTGCCCTCCGGAGGGGTCACTCCTACGAGCAGTACTTC.

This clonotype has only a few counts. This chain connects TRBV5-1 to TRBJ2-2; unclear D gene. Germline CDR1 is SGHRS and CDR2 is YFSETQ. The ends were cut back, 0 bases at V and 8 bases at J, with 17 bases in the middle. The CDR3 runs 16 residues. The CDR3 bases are TGCGCCAGCAGCTTGGGGTTCATTATCTCATCAGGGGAGCTGTTTTTT. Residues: CASSLGFIISSGELFF.

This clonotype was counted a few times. CDR3 DNA sequence: TGTGCCAGCAGCTTCTCAGTACAGGGGCCGGAGACCCAGTACTTC. Translating it yields CASSFSVQGPETQYF. The chain employs TRBV7-9 and TRBJ2-5, with TRBD1 matching 7 bases. The junction had 9 bases not matched to a gene; V was cut back by 3 bases and J by 5 bases. Germline V gives CDR1 SEHNR, CDR2 FQNEAQ (reference sequence). This CDR3 is built from 15 residues.

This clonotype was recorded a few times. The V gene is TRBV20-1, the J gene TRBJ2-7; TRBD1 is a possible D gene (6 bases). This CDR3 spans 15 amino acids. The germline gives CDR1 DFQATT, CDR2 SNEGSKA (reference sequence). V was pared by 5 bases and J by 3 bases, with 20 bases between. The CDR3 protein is CSAYQGSQLGYEQYF. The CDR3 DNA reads TGCAGTGCTTACCAGGGGAGTCAGCTAGGCTACGAGCAGTACTTC.

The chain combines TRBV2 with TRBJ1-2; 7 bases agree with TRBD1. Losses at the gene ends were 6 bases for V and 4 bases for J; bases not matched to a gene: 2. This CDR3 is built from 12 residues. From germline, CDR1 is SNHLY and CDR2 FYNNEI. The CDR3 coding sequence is TGTGCCAGCAGCAGGGGGGCCTATGGCTACACCTTC. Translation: CASSRGAYGYTF.

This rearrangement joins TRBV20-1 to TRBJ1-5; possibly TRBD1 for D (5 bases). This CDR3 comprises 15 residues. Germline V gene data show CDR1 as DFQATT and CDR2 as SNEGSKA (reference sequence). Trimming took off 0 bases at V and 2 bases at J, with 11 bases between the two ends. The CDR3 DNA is TGCAGTGCTAGAGACCAGGGCCCCCGCAATCAGCCCCAGCATTTT. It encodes CSARDQGPRNQPQHF.

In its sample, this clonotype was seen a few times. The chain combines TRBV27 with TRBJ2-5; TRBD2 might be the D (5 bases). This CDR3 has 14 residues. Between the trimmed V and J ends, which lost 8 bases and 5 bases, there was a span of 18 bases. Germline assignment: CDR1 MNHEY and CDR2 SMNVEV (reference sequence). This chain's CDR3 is CASGGVGNFETQYF. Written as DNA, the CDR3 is TGTGCCAGCGGAGGCGTAGGCAACTTCGAGACCCAGTACTTC.

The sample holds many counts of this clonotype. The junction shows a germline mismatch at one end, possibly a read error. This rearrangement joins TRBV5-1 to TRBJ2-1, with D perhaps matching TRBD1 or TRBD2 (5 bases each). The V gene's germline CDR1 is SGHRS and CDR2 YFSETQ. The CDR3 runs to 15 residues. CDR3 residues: CASSFGGGSYNEQFF. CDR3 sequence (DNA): TGTGCCAGCAGCTTTGGGGGTGGTTCCTACAATGAGCAGTTCTTC.

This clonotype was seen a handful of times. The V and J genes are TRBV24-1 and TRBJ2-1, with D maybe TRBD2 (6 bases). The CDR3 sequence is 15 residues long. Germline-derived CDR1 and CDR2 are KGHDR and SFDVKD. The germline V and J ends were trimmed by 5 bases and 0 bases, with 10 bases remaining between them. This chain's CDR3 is CATSVRGTSYNEQFF. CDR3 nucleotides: TGTGCCACCAGTGTACGGGGGACCTCCTACAATGAGCAGTTCTTC.

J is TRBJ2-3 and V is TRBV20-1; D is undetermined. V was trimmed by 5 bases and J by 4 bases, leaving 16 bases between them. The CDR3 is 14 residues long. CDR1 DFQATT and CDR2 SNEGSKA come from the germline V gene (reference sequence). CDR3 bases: TGCAGTGCTGATATCGTTCAATCCGCAGATACGCAGTATTTT. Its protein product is CSADIVQSADTQYF.

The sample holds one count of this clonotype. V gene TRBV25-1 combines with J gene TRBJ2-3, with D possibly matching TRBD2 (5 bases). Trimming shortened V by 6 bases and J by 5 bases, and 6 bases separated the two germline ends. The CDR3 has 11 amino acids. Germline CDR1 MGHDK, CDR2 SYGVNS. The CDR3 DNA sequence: TGTGCCAGCAGCGGGGAAGATACGCAGTATTTT. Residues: CASSGEDTQYF. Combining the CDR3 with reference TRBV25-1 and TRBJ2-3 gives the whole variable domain EADIYQTPRYLVIGTGKKITLECSQTMGHDKMYWYQQDPGMELHLIHYSYGVNSTEKGDLSSESTVSRIRTEHFPLTLESARPSHTSQYLCASSGEDTQYFGPGTRLTVL.

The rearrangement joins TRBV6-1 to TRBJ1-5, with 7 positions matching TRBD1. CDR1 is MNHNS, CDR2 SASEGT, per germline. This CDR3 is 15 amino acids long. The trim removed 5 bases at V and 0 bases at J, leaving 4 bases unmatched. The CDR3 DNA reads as TGTGCCAGCAGTCGAGGGACAGCTAGCAATCAGCCCCAGCATTTT. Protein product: CASSRGTASNQPQHF.

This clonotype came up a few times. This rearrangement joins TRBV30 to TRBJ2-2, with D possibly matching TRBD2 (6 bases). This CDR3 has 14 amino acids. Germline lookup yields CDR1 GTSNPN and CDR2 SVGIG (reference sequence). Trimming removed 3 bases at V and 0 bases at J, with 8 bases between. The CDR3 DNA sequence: TGTGCCTGGAGGACGGGGGCGAACACCGGGGAGCTGTTTTTT. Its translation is CAWRTGANTGELFF. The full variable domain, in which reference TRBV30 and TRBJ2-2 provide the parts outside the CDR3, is SQTIHQWPATLVQPVGSPLSLECTVEGTSNPNLYWYRQAAGRGLQLLFYSVGIGQISSEVPQNLSASRPQDRQFILSSKKLLLSDSGFYLCAWRTGANTGELFFGEGSRLTVL.

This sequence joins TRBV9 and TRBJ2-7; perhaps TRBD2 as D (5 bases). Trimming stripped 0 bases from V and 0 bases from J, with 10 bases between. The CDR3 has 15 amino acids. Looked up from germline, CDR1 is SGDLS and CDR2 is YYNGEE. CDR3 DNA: TGTGCCAGCAGCGTAGAGCCTAGCTTCTCCTACGAGCAGTACTTC. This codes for CASSVEPSFSYEQYF.

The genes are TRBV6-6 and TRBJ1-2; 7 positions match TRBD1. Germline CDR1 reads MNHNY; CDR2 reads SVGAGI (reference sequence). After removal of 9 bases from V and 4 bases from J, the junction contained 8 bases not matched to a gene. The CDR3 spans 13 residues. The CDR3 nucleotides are TGTGCCAGTGAGACAGGGAAGGGCTATGGCTACACCTTC. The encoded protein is CASETGKGYGYTF.

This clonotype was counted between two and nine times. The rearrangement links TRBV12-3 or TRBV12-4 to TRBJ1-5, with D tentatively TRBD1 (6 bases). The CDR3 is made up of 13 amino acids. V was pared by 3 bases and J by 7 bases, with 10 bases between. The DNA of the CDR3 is TGTGCCAGCAGTTTGGCAGGGGTACAGCCCCAGCATTTT. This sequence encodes CASSLAGVQPQHF.

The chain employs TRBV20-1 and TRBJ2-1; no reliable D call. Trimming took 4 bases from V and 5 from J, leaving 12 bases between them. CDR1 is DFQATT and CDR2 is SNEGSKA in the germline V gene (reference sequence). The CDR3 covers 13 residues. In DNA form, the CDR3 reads TGCAGTGCTAAAATTGGCCCCCACAATGAGCAGTTCTTC. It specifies CSAKIGPHNEQFF.

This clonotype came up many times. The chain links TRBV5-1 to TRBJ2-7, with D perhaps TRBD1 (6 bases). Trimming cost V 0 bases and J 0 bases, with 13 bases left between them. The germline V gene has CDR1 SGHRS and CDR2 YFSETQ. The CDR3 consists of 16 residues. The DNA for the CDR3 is TGCGCCAGCAGCTTGGGAACAGGGACCCTCTCCTACGAGCAGTACTTC. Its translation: CASSLGTGTLSYEQYF. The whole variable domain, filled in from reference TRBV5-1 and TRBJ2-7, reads KAGVTQTPRYLIKTRGQQVTLSCSPISGHRSVSWYQQTPGQGLQFLFEYFSETQRNKGNFPGRFSGRQFSNSRSEMNVSTLELGDSALYLCASSLGTGTLSYEQYFGPGTRLTVT.

CDR3: CSVSGSGTDTQYF. The CDR3, as DNA: TGCAGCGTTAGCGGGTCGGGCACAGATACGCAGTATTTT. The chain joins TRBV29-1 to TRBJ2-3; D might be TRBD2 (6 bases). The V end was cut by 5 bases, the J end by 1 base, with 10 bases between. The CDR3 has 13 amino acids. Germline-derived CDR1 and CDR2 are SQVTM and ANQGSEA.

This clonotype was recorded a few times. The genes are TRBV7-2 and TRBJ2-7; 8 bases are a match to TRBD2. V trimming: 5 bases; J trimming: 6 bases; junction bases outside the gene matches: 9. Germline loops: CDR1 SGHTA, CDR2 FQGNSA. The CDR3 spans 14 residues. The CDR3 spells CASSLGTSLVEQYF. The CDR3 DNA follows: TGTGCCAGCAGCCTGGGGACTAGTCTGGTCGAGCAGTACTTC.

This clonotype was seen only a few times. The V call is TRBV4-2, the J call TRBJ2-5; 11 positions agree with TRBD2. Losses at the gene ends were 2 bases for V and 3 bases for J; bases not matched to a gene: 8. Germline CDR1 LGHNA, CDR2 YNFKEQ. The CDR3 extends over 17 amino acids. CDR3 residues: CASSQFPGLADEETQYF. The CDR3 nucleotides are TGTGCCAGCAGCCAATTTCCGGGACTAGCGGATGAAGAGACCCAGTACTTC.

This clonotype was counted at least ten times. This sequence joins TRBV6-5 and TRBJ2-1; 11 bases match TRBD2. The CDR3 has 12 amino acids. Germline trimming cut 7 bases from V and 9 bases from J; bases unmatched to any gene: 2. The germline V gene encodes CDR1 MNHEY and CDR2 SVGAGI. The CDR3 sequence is CASTGLAGEQFF. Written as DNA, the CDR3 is TGTGCCAGCACCGGACTAGCGGGTGAGCAGTTCTTC.

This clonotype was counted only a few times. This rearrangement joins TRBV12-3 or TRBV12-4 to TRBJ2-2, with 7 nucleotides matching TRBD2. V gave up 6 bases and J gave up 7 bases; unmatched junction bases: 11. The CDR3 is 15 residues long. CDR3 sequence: CASRGGGVLIGELFF. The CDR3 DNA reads TGTGCCAGCAGGGGCGGGGGAGTACTTATCGGGGAGCTGTTTTTT.

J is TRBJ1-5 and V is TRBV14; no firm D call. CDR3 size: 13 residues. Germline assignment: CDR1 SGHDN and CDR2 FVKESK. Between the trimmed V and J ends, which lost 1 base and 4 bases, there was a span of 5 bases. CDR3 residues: CASSQGPNQPQHF. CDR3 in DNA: TGTGCCAGCAGCCAAGGGCCGAATCAGCCCCAGCATTTT.

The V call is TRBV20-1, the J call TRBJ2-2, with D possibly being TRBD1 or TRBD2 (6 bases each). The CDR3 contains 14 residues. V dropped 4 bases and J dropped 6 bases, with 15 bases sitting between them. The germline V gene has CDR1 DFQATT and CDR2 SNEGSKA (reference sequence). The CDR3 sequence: CSATGNRGPGELFF. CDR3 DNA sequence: TGCAGTGCTACCGGGAACCGGGGGCCCGGGGAGCTGTTTTTT.

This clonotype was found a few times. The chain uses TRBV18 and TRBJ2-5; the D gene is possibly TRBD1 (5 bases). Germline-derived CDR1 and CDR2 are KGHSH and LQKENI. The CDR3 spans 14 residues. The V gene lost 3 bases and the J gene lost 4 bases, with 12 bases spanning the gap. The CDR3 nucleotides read TGTGCCAGCTCACCGTTGACAGTAGCAGAGACCCAGTACTTC. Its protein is CASSPLTVAETQYF.

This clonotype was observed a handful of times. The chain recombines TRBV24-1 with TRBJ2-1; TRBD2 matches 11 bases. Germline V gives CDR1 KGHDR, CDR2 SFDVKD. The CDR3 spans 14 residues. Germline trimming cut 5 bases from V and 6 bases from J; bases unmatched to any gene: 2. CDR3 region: CATSASGRPNEQFF. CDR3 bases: TGTGCCACCAGTGCTAGCGGGAGGCCCAATGAGCAGTTCTTC.

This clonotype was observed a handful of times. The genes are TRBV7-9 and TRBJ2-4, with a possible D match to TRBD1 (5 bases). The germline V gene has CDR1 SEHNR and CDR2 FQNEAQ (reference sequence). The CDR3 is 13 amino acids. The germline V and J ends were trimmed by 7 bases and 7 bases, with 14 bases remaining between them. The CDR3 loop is CASIPPPGNIQYF. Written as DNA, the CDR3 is TGTGCCAGCATCCCCCCACCAGGGAACATTCAGTACTTC.

The CDR3 bases are TGTGCCAGCAGCCCGACCGGACGGATCCGGACTAATGAAAAACTGTTTTTT. Residues: CASSPTGRIRTNEKLFF. V and J are TRBV27 and TRBJ1-4; D gene unclear. Germline assignment: CDR1 MNHEY and CDR2 SMNVEV (reference sequence). CDR3 size: 17 residues. Trimming cost V 6 bases and J 2 bases, with 19 bases left between them.